A single T cell receptor (beta chain) is shown here with its context. Its target is unknown. The length of the CDR3 is 16 residues. TCRdb re-called the RT-PCR reads through MiXCR, storing one row per CDR3 protein. The data contain fewer than 800,000 distinct CDR3 sequences, less than 20% of them singletons. The data were taken from a study of response to subunit inactivated influenza vaccine. Study outcomes and limitations: Authors suggested seasonal influenza vaccinations each recruit few new T cells.

Sequencing was performed on PBMCs from blood, taken about 13 days after vaccination. This chain connects TRBV21-1 to TRBJ2-3; TRBD1 is taken as the D call from the table, unchecked against the DNA. TRBV21-1 is noted as a pseudogene. The TCR sequence derives from a man in his fifties who received an inactivated influenza vaccine. Written as DNA, the CDR3 is TGTGCCAGCAGCAAAGGGGGGAGACAGCTGGCAGATACGCAGTATTTT. Protein sequence: CASSKGGRQLADTQYF.